Presented here are 27 T cell receptor beta chains from one specimen sequenced in a study of blood T cell repertoires in COVID-19. Sequenced by immunoSEQ multiplex PCR; TCRdb stores in-frame clones only, minus some. Of under 70,000 clones in the sample, around 85% are singletons; the top ten hold roughly 18%. The sample consisted of peripheral blood. The receptor set was obtained from a man aged 60 to 69 with acute or convalescent COVID-19.

To note about this clone: The sample contains more than one DNA sequence encoding this CDR3. The V call is TRBV6-5, the J call TRBJ2-7, with TRBD1 matching 7 bases. Germline loops: CDR1 MNHEY, CDR2 SVGAGI. V shed 4 bases, J shed 4 bases, and the junction held 1 base outside the gene matches. The length of the CDR3 is 12 residues. CDR3 amino acids: CASSSRGYEQYF. CDR3 coding DNA: TGTGCCAGCAGTTCCAGGGGGTACGAGCAGTACTTC.

The chain employs TRBV5-1 and TRBJ2-1, with 10 bases that match TRBD1. V lost 3 bases, J lost 7 bases, and 10 bases stayed unmatched. The germline V gene has CDR1 SGHRS and CDR2 YFSETQ. This CDR3 is 16 amino acids long. CDR3 sequence: CASSWQGQGKRNEQFF. For the CDR3, the DNA is TGCGCCAGCAGCTGGCAGGGACAGGGGAAAAGGAATGAGCAGTTCTTC.

This chain links TRBV19 with TRBJ1-2, with 7 bases that match TRBD1. V shed 3 bases, J shed 9 bases, and the junction held 7 bases outside the gene matches. This CDR3 has 13 amino acids. The germline V gene encodes CDR1 LNHDA and CDR2 SQIVND (reference sequence). CDR3 coding DNA: TGTGCCAGTAGTATCGACAGGGCATTAAGCTACACCTTC. Translation gives CASSIDRALSYTF.

This sequence joins TRBV7-9 and TRBJ1-2, with D maybe TRBD1 (6 bases). CDR1 SEHNR and CDR2 FQNEAQ come from the germline V gene (reference sequence). V lost 5 bases to trimming and J lost 9 bases, with 31 bases between them. The CDR3 loop spans 18 amino acids. CDR3 protein: CASSPEFSDSGISGSYTF. The CDR3, as DNA: TGTGCCAGCAGCCCGGAATTTTCGGACAGTGGGATATCGGGTAGCTACACCTTC.

The gene calls are TRBV19 and TRBJ2-3; 11 nucleotides line up with TRBD2. Germline trimming cut 7 bases from V and 4 bases from J; bases unmatched to any gene: 13. In germline, CDR1 is LNHDA, CDR2 SQIVND (reference sequence). The CDR3 is made up of 17 amino acids. The CDR3 bases are TGTGCCAGTACCCCAGGGGGACTAGCGGACCAGCCAGATACGCAGTATTTT. Protein product: CASTPGGLADQPDTQYF.

This clone was picked up one time. CDR3 bases: TGTGCCAGCAGTTACAGGGGGCTCAATCAGCCCCAGCATTTT. This translates into CASSYRGLNQPQHF. The chain combines TRBV27 with TRBJ1-5, with 9 nucleotides matching TRBD1. The CDR3 extends over 14 amino acids. Germline V CDR1 and CDR2: MNHEY, SMNVEV (reference sequence). V gave up 4 bases and J gave up 3 bases; unmatched junction bases: 1.

The chain has TRBV6-5 and TRBJ2-7; possible D gene TRBD1, 6 bases. Germline V gene lookup returns CDR1 MNHEY and CDR2 SVGAGI. The ends were cut back, 11 bases at V and 3 bases at J, with 23 bases in the middle. The CDR3 has 15 amino acids. The CDR3 nucleotides read TGTGCCCGATCAGGGGTTGGGAGAAGGGGCTACGAGCAGTACTTC. The encoded protein is CARSGVGRRGYEQYF.

The rearrangement links TRBV6-6 to TRBJ1-5, with D unresolved. This CDR3 comprises 16 residues. Germline CDR1 MNHNY, CDR2 SVGAGI (reference sequence). V lost 2 bases and J lost 0, with 11 bases in between. The CDR3, as DNA: TGTGCCAGCAGTTACGACCCCGGGTATAGCAATCAGCCCCAGCATTTT. Translating it yields CASSYDPGYSNQPQHF.

V is TRBV12-2 and J is TRBJ1-3; the tabulated D call, TRBD1, remains unverified against the DNA. TRBV12-2 has pseudogene status. The length of the CDR3 is 14 residues. In DNA, the CDR3 is TGTGCAAGTCGCCAGGACAGGGAAGGAAACACCATATATTTT. Residues: CASRQDREGNTIYF.

The chain is built from TRBV2 and TRBJ2-7, with 9 bases that match TRBD2. This CDR3 has 12 amino acids. Unmatched junction bases numbered 5, after V lost 8 bases and J lost 6 bases. Germline V gene lookup returns CDR1 SNHLY and CDR2 FYNNEI. The chain's CDR3 is CASDRTSAEQYF. The DNA of the CDR3 is TGTGCCAGCGACAGGACTAGCGCCGAGCAGTACTTC.

The chain combines TRBV6-5 with TRBJ1-2; no firm D call. The germline V gene has CDR1 MNHEY and CDR2 SVGAGI. The CDR3 contains 15 residues. V was clipped by 0 bases and J by 7 bases, with 15 bases between them. CDR3 amino acids: CASSYSRIPDGGYTF. CDR3 in DNA: TGTGCCAGCAGTTACTCGAGGATACCTGACGGTGGCTACACCTTC.

The chain combines TRBV3-1 (or the pseudogene TRBV3-2) with TRBJ2-7, with 12 bases identical to TRBD1. The V segment lost 3 bases and the J segment 2 bases; nucleotides outside the gene matches: 5. The CDR3 is made up of 16 amino acids. CDR1 and CDR2 (germline): LGHDT, YNNKEL (reference sequence). CDR3 DNA sequence: TGTGCCAGCAGCCAGGACGGGACAGGGGGCACCTACGAGCAGTACTTC. Translating gives CASSQDGTGGTYEQYF.

The CDR3 region has the DNA TGTGCCAGCAGCGCCACCGGGGACAGGGGAGGACGCGAGCAGTACTTC. Translation gives CASSATGDRGGREQYF. The chain couples TRBV5-6 to TRBJ2-7; TRBD1 aligns across 10 bases. V trimming: 4 bases; J trimming: 6 bases; junction bases outside the gene matches: 13. Germline values: CDR1 SGHDT, CDR2 YYEEEE. This CDR3 has 16 amino acids.

The chain carries TRBV4-2 and TRBJ2-3; a weak D match, TRBD1 (6 bases). The germline CDR1 and CDR2 sequences are LGHNA and YNFKEQ. The CDR3 length is 14 residues. Trimming stripped 1 base from V and 5 bases from J, with 10 bases between. The CDR3 DNA follows: TGTGCCAGCAGCCAAGCCGGGACAATAGATACGCAGTATTTT. Amino acid sequence: CASSQAGTIDTQYF.

The V gene is TRBV7-3, the J gene TRBJ2-2; maybe TRBD2 (6 bases). Germline CDR1 and CDR2: SGHTA and FQGTGA. The V end lost 3 bases, the J end lost 3 bases, and 14 bases lay between the germline ends. There are 16 residues in the CDR3. CDR3 DNA sequence: TGTGCCAGCAGCTTCCACGGGACTTCTGACACCGGGGAGCTGTTTTTT. Its translation is CASSFHGTSDTGELFF.

The V call is TRBV5-1, the J call TRBJ1-2; TRBD1 matches at 8 bases. The trim removed 0 bases at V and 4 bases at J, leaving 2 bases unmatched. The CDR3 spans 14 residues. Germline V gene sequence: CDR1 SGHRS, CDR2 YFSETQ. CDR3 protein: CASSLAGGVYGYTF. In DNA, the CDR3 is TGCGCCAGCAGCTTGGCAGGGGGCGTCTATGGCTACACCTTC.

The CDR3 nucleotides are TGTGCCAGCAGTTTATCGGGGACAGGGGGCGCGTGGTTTGGCTACACCTTC. Translating it yields CASSLSGTGGAWFGYTF. The J gene is TRBJ1-2, the V gene TRBV27; 12 bases align to TRBD1. The CDR3 extends over 17 amino acids. V shed 0 bases, J shed 7 bases, and the junction held 9 bases outside the gene matches. The germline gives CDR1 MNHEY, CDR2 SMNVEV (reference sequence).

The chain joins TRBV21-1 to TRBJ1-1. TRBV21-1 is a pseudogene segment. This CDR3 contains 14 residues. CDR3 residues: CASRRSAVNTEAFF. CDR3 nucleotides: TGTGCCAGCCGGAGATCTGCGGTGAACACTGAAGCTTTCTTT.

J is TRBJ1-2 and V is TRBV9; D not resolved. Trimming left V 4 bases short and J 8 bases short, with 15 bases between. Looked up from germline, CDR1 is SGDLS and CDR2 is YYNGEE. This CDR3 is built from 13 residues. The CDR3 DNA reads TGTGCCAGCAGCCTTCGCGCGACATACGGCTACACCTTC. Protein product: CASSLRATYGYTF.

The chain employs TRBV2 and TRBJ1-1; a weak D match, TRBD1 (5 bases). Germline loops: CDR1 SNHLY, CDR2 FYNNEI. This CDR3 is 13 amino acids long. Deletions cut 5 bases from V and 8 bases from J, with 15 bases between. CDR3 residues: CASSRQSEGEAFF. For the CDR3, the DNA is TGTGCCAGCAGTAGACAGTCGGAGGGCGAAGCTTTCTTT.

This chain joins TRBV24-1 and TRBJ2-1, with 12 bases matching TRBD2. This CDR3 has 18 residues. V dropped 6 bases and J dropped 7; count of bases not matched to a gene: 15. Per the germline V gene, CDR1 is KGHDR and CDR2 is SFDVKD. In DNA, the CDR3 is TGTGCCACCAGTAGAGGGGACCACGGACTAGCGGGATGGAATGAGCAGTTCTTC. Its translation: CATSRGDHGLAGWNEQFF.

This clone was seen more than once but under ten times. This chain uses TRBV19 with TRBJ2-7; TRBD1 might be the D (6 bases). This CDR3 is 17 amino acids long. Germline V gene data show CDR1 as LNHDA and CDR2 as SQIVND (reference sequence). The V gene lost 3 bases and the J gene lost 0 bases, with 18 bases spanning the gap. The CDR3: CASSMFSSRGFSYEQYF. CDR3 nucleotides: TGTGCCAGTAGTATGTTCTCGAGCAGGGGATTCTCCTACGAGCAGTACTTC.

The chain links TRBV5-6 to TRBJ2-7; 8 bases agree with TRBD1. Trimming cost V 0 bases and J 5 bases; bases outside gene matches: 4. Germline lookup yields CDR1 SGHDT and CDR2 YYEEEE. The CDR3 consists of 14 residues. CDR3 in amino acids: CASSLVQGVNEQYF. The CDR3 DNA sequence: TGTGCCAGCAGCTTGGTACAGGGGGTTAACGAGCAGTACTTC.

The chain links TRBV6-5 to TRBJ1-2, with 9 bases fitting TRBD1. Germline-derived CDR1 and CDR2 are MNHEY and SVGAGI. Trimming cost V 6 bases and J 0 bases; bases outside gene matches: 2. This CDR3 has 14 residues. The CDR3 bases are TGTGCCAGCAGGGGGACAGGGACTAACTATGGCTACACCTTC. Amino acid sequence: CASRGTGTNYGYTF.

With regard to this clone: Germline is not matched at one junction end, which may reflect a read error. The chain uses TRBV4-1 and TRBJ2-7; a weak D match, TRBD2 (6 bases). Germline CDR1 reads MGHRA; CDR2 reads YSYEKL. This CDR3 is built from 15 residues. The CDR3 nucleotides are TGCGCCAGCAGCCAAGAATTCGGGAGCTACTACCAGCAGTACTTC. This codes for CASSQEFGSYYQQYF.

The J gene is TRBJ2-1, the V gene TRBV29-1, with D maybe TRBD2 (6 bases). Germline V gene sequence: CDR1 SQVTM, CDR2 ANQGSEA. This CDR3 contains 12 residues. Trimming left V 7 bases short and J 2 bases short, with 9 bases between. The CDR3 reads CSGKRAYNEQFF. The CDR3 DNA follows: TGCAGCGGGAAGCGGGCCTACAATGAGCAGTTCTTC.

The rearrangement joins TRBV19 to TRBJ1-1; 7 nucleotides align to TRBD1. The CDR3 covers 17 residues. The germline CDR1 and CDR2 sequences are LNHDA and SQIVND (reference sequence). Unmatched junction bases numbered 14, after V lost 5 bases and J lost 2 bases. The CDR3 DNA sequence: TGTGCCAGTAGTCCCCCCCCGGACGGACAGGTCAACACTGAAGCTTTCTTT. Its translation: CASSPPPDGQVNTEAFF.